Sequencing of this T cell receptor beta chain was carried out in a study of T cells after yellow fever vaccination. The wider study: Any fraction with a low cell number was prepared using SMART-Seq v4 Ultra Low Input.

The CDR3 totals 11 residues. Germline V gene data show CDR1 as SGHVS and CDR2 as FQNEAQ. V was clipped by 5 bases and J by 2 bases, with 2 bases between them. This clonotype appeared many times. Template switching by 5'RACE produced TCR cDNA, adding a universal primer site and UMIs. TCRdb re-called the 5' RACE reads through MiXCR, storing one row per CDR3 protein. Altogether some 240,000 distinct CDR3 sequences are present, 3% to 3.5% being singletons, with the ten largest covering 3.2%. The chain employs TRBV7-8 and TRBJ2-3; no firm D call. The source is a man younger than 35 who received the YFV17D yellow fever vaccine. Here the sequenced sample was CD4+ T cells sorted from PBMCs, taken 10 days after the yellow fever booster vaccination. The CDR3 nucleotides read TGTGCCAGCAGCCACACAGATACGCAGTATTTT. Encoded protein: CASSHTDTQYF.